A selection of T cell receptor beta chains follows, all from one sample in a study of shared clonotypes between healthy human individuals. Assay: immunoSEQ multiplex PCR; the TCRdb copy retains only in-frame clones and omits some. The data contain a few million clones, about 94% of them singletons. The sequenced sample was naive CD4+ T cells sorted from blood. The receptor source for this set is a young man in good health. Each CDR3 is given with its conserved first and last residue. A D gene is named only where the DNA matches it firmly. The size of a clone is reported for some rows only, either as once, few or many, or as a class for expanded clones.

j_call: TRBJ1-5
d_call: -
v_call: TRBV10-2
clone_size: -
cdr3_aa: CASSEGSNQPQHF
cdr3_nt: TGCGCCAGCAGTGAAGGCAGCAATCAGCCCCAGCATTTT

j_call: TRBJ2-2
d_call: -
v_call: TRBV14
clone_size: -
cdr3_aa: CASSQGAHTGELFF
cdr3_nt: TGTGCCAGCAGCCAAGGCGCTCACACCGGGGAGCTGTTTTTT

j_call: TRBJ2-1
d_call: -
v_call: TRBV5-6
clone_size: once
cdr3_aa: CASSQPKLDEQFF
cdr3_nt: TGTGCCAGCAGCCAACCCAAGTTGGATGAGCAGTTCTTC

j_call: TRBJ1-2
d_call: -
v_call: TRBV30
clone_size: -
cdr3_aa: CAWSPRLAGSNGYTF
cdr3_nt: TGTGCCTGGAGTCCCCGACTGGCAGGGTCAAATGGCTACACCTTC

j_call: TRBJ2-7
d_call: -
v_call: TRBV6-1
clone_size: -
cdr3_aa: CASSEPPSAGYEQYF
cdr3_nt: TGTGCCAGCAGTGAACCCCCCTCCGCGGGATACGAGCAGTACTTC

j_call: TRBJ1-4
d_call: -
v_call: TRBV18
clone_size: -
cdr3_aa: CASSPRKGEKLFF
cdr3_nt: TGTGCCAGCTCACCACGTAAAGGAGAAAAACTGTTTTTT

j_call: TRBJ2-7
d_call: -
v_call: TRBV5-1
clone_size: -
cdr3_aa: CASSSNPTGTSAYEQYF
cdr3_nt: TGCGCCAGCAGCTCGAACCCCACCGGGACATCGGCCTACGAGCAGTACTTC

j_call: TRBJ1-2
d_call: -
v_call: TRBV7-9
clone_size: once
cdr3_aa: CASSLLLDTNGYTF
cdr3_nt: TGTGCCAGCAGTTTACTCCTGGACACCAATGGCTACACCTTC

j_call: TRBJ2-5
d_call: TRBD1
v_call: TRBV28
clone_size: -
cdr3_aa: CASSRTGRETQYF
cdr3_nt: TGTGCCAGCAGTCGGACAGGAAGAGAGACCCAGTACTTC

j_call: TRBJ2-2
d_call: TRBD1
v_call: TRBV2
clone_size: -
cdr3_aa: CATRQGGTGELFF
cdr3_nt: TGTGCCACCAGACAGGGGGGGACCGGGGAGCTGTTTTTT

j_call: TRBJ1-2
d_call: TRBD1
v_call: TRBV25-1
clone_size: -
cdr3_aa: CASSEASTGNYGYTF
cdr3_nt: TGTGCCAGCAGTGAAGCCTCGACAGGGAACTATGGCTACACCTTC

j_call: TRBJ1-2
d_call: TRBD1
v_call: TRBV6-5
clone_size: -
cdr3_aa: CASSSPGQGAEGYTF
cdr3_nt: TGTGCCAGCAGTTCCCCGGGACAGGGGGCGGAAGGCTACACCTTC

j_call: TRBJ2-1
d_call: TRBD2
v_call: TRBV7-2
clone_size: -
cdr3_aa: CASSFSGPSYNEQFF
cdr3_nt: TGTGCCAGCAGCTTTAGCGGGCCTTCCTACAATGAGCAGTTCTTC

j_call: TRBJ1-5
d_call: TRBD1
v_call: TRBV7-2
clone_size: -
cdr3_aa: CASSLGQDLSPQHF
cdr3_nt: TGTGCCAGCAGCCTAGGACAGGACCTCAGCCCCCAGCATTTT

j_call: TRBJ2-7
d_call: -
v_call: TRBV6-5
clone_size: -
cdr3_aa: CASGQNGGRQYF
cdr3_nt: TGTGCCAGCGGGCAGAACGGGGGGCGGCAGTACTTC

j_call: TRBJ2-1
d_call: TRBD2
v_call: TRBV5-1
clone_size: -
cdr3_aa: CASSVGTSGRREQFF
cdr3_nt: TGCGCCAGCAGCGTTGGGACTAGCGGGAGAAGGGAGCAGTTCTTC

j_call: TRBJ1-2
d_call: -
v_call: TRBV6-6
clone_size: -
cdr3_aa: CASWLKAGGYTF
cdr3_nt: TGTGCCAGCTGGTTAAAAGCGGGGGGCTACACCTTC

j_call: TRBJ2-7
d_call: TRBD2
v_call: TRBV7-2
clone_size: -
cdr3_aa: CASSLAEASGYEQYF
cdr3_nt: TGTGCCAGCAGCTTAGCGGAGGCTAGCGGATACGAGCAGTACTTC

j_call: TRBJ1-1
d_call: TRBD1
v_call: TRBV5-4
clone_size: -
cdr3_aa: CASSWGQASQNTEAFF
cdr3_nt: TGTGCCAGCAGCTGGGGACAGGCCAGCCAGAACACTGAAGCTTTCTTT

j_call: TRBJ2-7
d_call: TRBD2
v_call: TRBV7-9
clone_size: -
cdr3_aa: CASSLVGGAAYEQYF
cdr3_nt: TGTGCCAGCAGCTTAGTGGGAGGGGCAGCCTACGAGCAGTACTTC

j_call: TRBJ2-1
d_call: TRBD2
v_call: TRBV5-1
clone_size: -
cdr3_aa: CASSITGTSGMARNEQFF
cdr3_nt: TGCGCCAGCAGCATAACCGGGACTAGCGGGATGGCTCGCAATGAGCAGTTCTTC

j_call: TRBJ2-1
d_call: TRBD2
v_call: TRBV5-4
clone_size: -
cdr3_aa: CASSLEGGGSYNEQFF
cdr3_nt: TGTGCCAGCAGCTTGGAGGGCGGGGGGTCCTACAATGAGCAGTTCTTC

j_call: TRBJ2-5
d_call: TRBD2
v_call: TRBV7-2
clone_size: -
cdr3_aa: CASSMGLAGVLETQYF
cdr3_nt: TGTGCCAGCAGCATGGGACTAGCGGGAGTTTTGGAGACCCAGTACTTC

j_call: TRBJ1-3
d_call: -
v_call: TRBV10-2
clone_size: -
cdr3_aa: CASGPLSSGNTIYF
cdr3_nt: TGCGCCAGCGGGCCCTTGAGTTCTGGAAACACCATATATTTT

j_call: TRBJ1-4
d_call: TRBD1
v_call: TRBV7-9
clone_size: -
cdr3_aa: CASSSTGRATNEKLFF
cdr3_nt: TGTGCCAGCAGCTCGACAGGGCGCGCAACTAATGAAAAACTGTTTTTT

j_call: TRBJ1-4
d_call: TRBD1
v_call: TRBV7-9
clone_size: -
cdr3_aa: CASSLSGGAKEKLFF
cdr3_nt: TGTGCCAGCAGCTTGTCAGGGGGCGCGAAGGAAAAACTGTTTTTT

j_call: TRBJ2-2
d_call: TRBD1
v_call: TRBV25-1
clone_size: -
cdr3_aa: CASRGQGNTGELFF
cdr3_nt: TGTGCCAGCAGGGGACAGGGGAACACCGGGGAGCTGTTTTTT

j_call: TRBJ2-4
d_call: -
v_call: TRBV19
clone_size: -
cdr3_aa: CASTWTATLAKNIQYF
cdr3_nt: TGTGCCAGTACCTGGACAGCGACCTTAGCCAAAAACATTCAGTACTTC

j_call: TRBJ2-4
d_call: TRBD1
v_call: TRBV30
clone_size: -
cdr3_aa: CAWSVTGDIQYF
cdr3_nt: TGTGCCTGGAGTGTAACAGGGGACATTCAGTACTTC

j_call: TRBJ1-5
d_call: -
v_call: TRBV21-1
clone_size: -
cdr3_aa: CASSKKGDPRTGSIPSNQPQHF
cdr3_nt: TGTGCCAGCAGCAAAAAAGGGGATCCCAGGACAGGGTCCATACCGAGCAATCAGCCCCAGCATTTT

j_call: TRBJ2-7
d_call: TRBD2
v_call: TRBV5-1
clone_size: -
cdr3_aa: CASSPSGGLTYEQYF
cdr3_nt: TGCGCCAGCAGCCCTAGCGGGGGGCTCACCTACGAGCAGTACTTC

j_call: TRBJ2-7
d_call: -
v_call: TRBV5-1
clone_size: -
cdr3_aa: CASSLGGTASYEQYF
cdr3_nt: TGCGCCAGCAGCTTGGGAGGGACCGCCTCCTACGAGCAGTACTTC

j_call: TRBJ2-1
d_call: -
v_call: TRBV11-2
clone_size: -
cdr3_aa: CASSLTGFGVDEQFF
cdr3_nt: TGTGCCAGCAGCTTGACGGGCTTTGGGGTCGATGAGCAGTTCTTC

j_call: TRBJ1-2
d_call: TRBD1
v_call: TRBV28
clone_size: few
cdr3_aa: CATPDRGFPGGYTF
cdr3_nt: TGTGCCACCCCCGACAGGGGCTTTCCTGGTGGCTACACCTTC

j_call: TRBJ2-2
d_call: -
v_call: TRBV5-1
clone_size: -
cdr3_aa: CASSLRPSGTGELFF
cdr3_nt: TGCGCCAGCAGCTTGCGGCCCTCGGGCACCGGGGAGCTGTTTTTT

j_call: TRBJ2-6
d_call: -
v_call: TRBV28
clone_size: -
cdr3_aa: CASSGDYSGANVLTF
cdr3_nt: TGTGCCAGCAGCGGGGATTACTCTGGGGCCAACGTCCTGACTTTC

j_call: TRBJ2-2
d_call: -
v_call: TRBV5-1
clone_size: -
cdr3_aa: CASSLMVTGELFF
cdr3_nt: TGCGCCAGCAGCTTGATGGTCACCGGGGAGCTGTTTTTT

j_call: TRBJ2-7
d_call: TRBD1
v_call: TRBV27
clone_size: -
cdr3_aa: CASSLEGQGSGEQYF
cdr3_nt: TGTGCCAGCAGTTTAGAGGGACAGGGATCGGGCGAGCAGTACTTC

j_call: TRBJ1-2
d_call: TRBD1
v_call: TRBV7-9
clone_size: -
cdr3_aa: CASSLDGTGHESNYGYTF
cdr3_nt: TGTGCCAGCAGCTTAGATGGGACAGGCCACGAATCTAACTATGGCTACACCTTC

j_call: TRBJ2-7
d_call: TRBD1
v_call: TRBV28
clone_size: -
cdr3_aa: CASREQGDSYEQYF
cdr3_nt: TGTGCCAGCAGGGAACAGGGGGACTCCTACGAGCAGTACTTC

j_call: TRBJ1-4
d_call: -
v_call: TRBV7-9
clone_size: -
cdr3_aa: CASSLGQGWGEKLFF
cdr3_nt: TGTGCCAGCAGCTTGGGGCAGGGCTGGGGTGAAAAACTGTTTTTT

j_call: TRBJ2-4
d_call: -
v_call: TRBV6-5
clone_size: -
cdr3_aa: CASRRGVLAKNIQYF
cdr3_nt: TGTGCCAGCAGACGCGGCGTTCTAGCCAAAAACATTCAGTACTTC

j_call: TRBJ2-6
d_call: -
v_call: TRBV28
clone_size: -
cdr3_aa: CASSFRVGANVLTF
cdr3_nt: TGTGCCAGCAGTTTCAGGGTTGGGGCCAACGTCCTGACTTTC

j_call: TRBJ2-5
d_call: -
v_call: TRBV6-1
clone_size: -
cdr3_aa: CASSEAGAGQETQYF
cdr3_nt: TGTGCCAGCAGTGAAGCGGGGGCAGGGCAAGAGACCCAGTACTTC

j_call: TRBJ2-7
d_call: TRBD2
v_call: TRBV9
clone_size: -
cdr3_aa: CASSVGASGGTEQYF
cdr3_nt: TGTGCCAGCAGCGTAGGGGCTAGCGGGGGGACCGAGCAGTACTTC

j_call: TRBJ2-7
d_call: -
v_call: TRBV6-6
clone_size: -
cdr3_aa: CASSYQGPYEQYF
cdr3_nt: TGTGCCAGCAGTTACCAGGGGCCCTACGAGCAGTACTTC

j_call: TRBJ2-1
d_call: TRBD2
v_call: TRBV6-1
clone_size: once
cdr3_aa: CASSVLAGGLNEQFF
cdr3_nt: TGTGCCAGCAGTGTACTAGCGGGGGGGCTCAATGAGCAGTTCTTC

j_call: TRBJ1-6
d_call: -
v_call: TRBV18
clone_size: -
cdr3_aa: CASSPTMSSYNSPLHF
cdr3_nt: TGTGCCAGCTCACCTACGATGAGCTCCTATAATTCACCCCTCCACTTT

j_call: TRBJ1-2
d_call: TRBD1
v_call: TRBV25-1
clone_size: -
cdr3_aa: CASSDSGGYGYTF
cdr3_nt: TGTGCCAGCAGTGATTCAGGGGGGTATGGCTACACCTTC

j_call: TRBJ1-2
d_call: -
v_call: TRBV5-1
clone_size: -
cdr3_aa: CASSFGGPPNGYTF
cdr3_nt: TGCGCCAGCAGCTTCGGAGGTCCACCGAATGGCTACACCTTC

j_call: TRBJ2-5
d_call: -
v_call: TRBV11-3
clone_size: -
cdr3_aa: CASSDPGDNQETQYF
cdr3_nt: TGTGCCAGCAGCGACCCGGGGGACAACCAAGAGACCCAGTACTTC

j_call: TRBJ1-3
d_call: -
v_call: TRBV6-6
clone_size: once
cdr3_aa: CASSYKRETSGNTIYF
cdr3_nt: TGTGCCAGCAGTTACAAACGGGAAACCTCTGGAAACACCATATATTTT

j_call: TRBJ2-7
d_call: -
v_call: TRBV6-5
clone_size: -
cdr3_aa: CASTDRGRPIYEQYF
cdr3_nt: TGTGCCAGCACCGATCGGGGCAGGCCGATCTACGAGCAGTACTTC

j_call: TRBJ1-3
d_call: TRBD1
v_call: TRBV7-9
clone_size: -
cdr3_aa: CASSLGTGVGNTIYF
cdr3_nt: TGTGCCAGCAGCTTAGGAACAGGGGTTGGAAACACCATATATTTT

j_call: TRBJ2-5
d_call: -
v_call: TRBV7-3
clone_size: -
cdr3_aa: CASSLTGPPTYF
cdr3_nt: TGTGCCAGCAGCTTAACGGGACCACCCACGTACTTC

j_call: TRBJ2-5
d_call: TRBD1
v_call: TRBV5-4
clone_size: -
cdr3_aa: CASRTGSQETQYF
cdr3_nt: TGTGCCAGCAGGACAGGGAGCCAAGAGACCCAGTACTTC

j_call: TRBJ2-7
d_call: TRBD2
v_call: TRBV2
clone_size: once
cdr3_aa: CASSDEAGAPYEQYF
cdr3_nt: TGTGCCAGCAGTGACGAGGCGGGAGCTCCCTACGAGCAGTACTTC

j_call: TRBJ2-7
d_call: TRBD1
v_call: TRBV6-5
clone_size: -
cdr3_aa: CASSRQGRRSYEQYF
cdr3_nt: TGTGCCAGCAGCCGACAGGGCAGACGTTCCTACGAGCAGTACTTC